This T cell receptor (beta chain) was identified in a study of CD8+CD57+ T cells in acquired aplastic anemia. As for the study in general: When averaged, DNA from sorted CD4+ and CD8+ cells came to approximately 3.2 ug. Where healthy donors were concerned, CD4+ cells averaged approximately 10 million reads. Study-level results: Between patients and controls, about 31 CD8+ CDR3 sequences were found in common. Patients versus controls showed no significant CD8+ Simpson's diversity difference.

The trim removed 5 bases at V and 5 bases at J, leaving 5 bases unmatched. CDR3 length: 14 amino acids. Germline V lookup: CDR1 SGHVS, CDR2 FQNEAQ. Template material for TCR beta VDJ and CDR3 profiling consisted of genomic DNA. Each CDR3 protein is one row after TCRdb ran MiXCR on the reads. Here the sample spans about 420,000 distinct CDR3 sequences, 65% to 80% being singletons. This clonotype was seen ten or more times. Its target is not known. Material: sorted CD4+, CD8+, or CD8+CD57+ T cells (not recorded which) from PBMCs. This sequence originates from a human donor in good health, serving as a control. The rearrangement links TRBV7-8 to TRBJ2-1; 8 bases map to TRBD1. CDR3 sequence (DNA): TGTGCCAGCAGCCCGACAGGGGTGGACAATGAGCAGTTCTTC. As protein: CASSPTGVDNEQFF.